This T cell receptor (beta chain) comes out of a study of T-cell reconstitution after alpha-beta-depleted transplantation in children. Study-level findings and limits: Newly produced T cells mostly accounted for T-cell counts and diversity one year post-transplant.

There are 15 residues in the CDR3. Germline-derived CDR1 and CDR2 are DFQATT and SNEGSKA (reference sequence). Trimming at V came to 0 bases and at J to 2 bases, leaving 4 bases not matched to a gene. TCRbeta library preparation incorporated unique molecular identifiers. TCRdb reprocessed the PCR reads with MiXCR, giving one entry per CDR3 protein. The sample records around 700,000 distinct CDR3 sequences, around 12% being singletons. This clonotype was observed many times. No antigen is known for it. The receptor was isolated from a girl aged 2 to 9 with congenital amegakaryocytic thrombocytopenia, due to receive a stem cell transplant. The chain has TRBV20-1 and TRBJ2-7; 10 positions agree with TRBD2. Sequencing was performed on PBMCs, taken before TCRalphabeta/CD19-depleted stem cell transplant. CDR3 bases: TGCAGTGCTAGAGAGACTAGCGGGCAGGCCTACGAGCAGTACTTC. Translating gives CSARETSGQAYEQYF.